Sequencing of this T cell receptor (beta chain) was carried out in a study of T-cell reconstitution after alpha-beta-depleted transplantation in children (dated by TCRdb to 2015 to 2016). In terms of the full investigation: Using TCR repertoire profiling, the study followed T-cell immune reconstitution in a quantitative way in children after TCRalphabeta/CD19-depleted allogeneic hematopoietic cell transplantation.

Libraries were prepared through PCR. The listed sequencing device is Illumina HiSeq 2500. TCR library preparation used molecular barcoding, with unique molecular identifiers applied to normalize quantification of the TCRbeta repertoire. The public reads were reanalyzed by TCRdb: fastp trimming at Q25, MiXCR alignment, in-frame beta chains only. Each entry is one CDR3 protein sequence, shown with its most common DNA and genes. This sample gives about 300,000 distinct CDR3 sequences in total; less than 9.5% of them show up just once. Jointly, the top ten make up approximately 8.2% of the sample. Overall results and qualifications from the work: In some patients, high TCRbeta diversity at day 60 was attributed to recipient T cells and intrathymic progenitors that had survived conditioning. About two months after transplant, the apparently early recovery of alphabetaT-cell counts reportedly depended on just several hundred clones that had expanded rapidly and came from non-depleted graft cells. Over subsequent months, a decline in hyperexpanded clone frequencies was noted, and after one year, T-cell counts and TCRbeta diversity were mostly ascribed to newly produced T cells.

The treatment or condition tag for this specimen amounts to: allogeneic hematopoietic cell transplantation with graft depleted of TCRalphabeta T cells and CD19 B cells. The transplant recipients were children given TCRalphabeta/CD19-depleted allogeneic hematopoietic cell grafts. CDR1 and CDR2 (SGHRS, YFSETQ) derive from the germline V gene. Unmatched junction bases come to 12, with V trimmed by 4 bases and J by 5 bases. The CDR3 numbers 18 residues from cysteine through phenylalanine. Only CDR3 DNA remains: 54 bases, in frame from the first base. This clonotype was counted only a few times. Its antigen remains undetermined. No base qualities exist here, and no much larger clone lies one base off it.

This TCR derives from a female patient aged 2-9 years who had a stem cell transplant for Fanconi anemia, so the T cells may come from the graft donor. The sample here was peripheral blood, taken 360 days after TCRalphabeta/CD19-depleted stem cell transplant. Here the chain combines TRBV5-1 and TRBJ1-4; 12 nucleotides in the junction match TRBD1. This receptor carries the CDR3 CASSGTPGQGAPNEKLFF. The DNA is TGCGCCAGCAGCGGAACACCGGGACAGGGGGCCCCAAATGAAAAACTGTTTTTT.